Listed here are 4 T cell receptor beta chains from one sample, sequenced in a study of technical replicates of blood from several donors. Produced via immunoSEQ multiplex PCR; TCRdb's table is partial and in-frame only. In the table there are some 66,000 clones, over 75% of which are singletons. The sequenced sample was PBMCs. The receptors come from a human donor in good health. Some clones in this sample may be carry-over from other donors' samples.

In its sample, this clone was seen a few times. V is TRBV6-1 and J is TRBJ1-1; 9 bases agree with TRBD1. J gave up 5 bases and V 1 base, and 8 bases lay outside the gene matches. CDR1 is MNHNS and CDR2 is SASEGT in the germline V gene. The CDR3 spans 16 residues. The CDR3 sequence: CASSEGAGQGWTEAFF. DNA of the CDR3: TGTGCCAGCAGTGAAGGGGCGGGACAGGGTTGGACTGAAGCTTTCTTT.

The DNA of the CDR3 is TGTGCCAGCACTTTGGACAGGGTCCCCACCGGGGAGCTGTTTTTT. Amino acid sequence: CASTLDRVPTGELFF. The chain links TRBV6-1 to TRBJ2-2, with 8 bases identical to TRBD1. CDR1 is MNHNS and CDR2 is SASEGT in the germline V gene. V lost 7 bases to trimming and J lost 4 bases; unmatched junction nucleotides: 8. The CDR3 totals 15 residues.

The CDR3 here is CASSSTAPYGYTF. The CDR3 DNA follows: TGTGCCAGCAGCTCGACAGCGCCGTATGGCTACACCTTC. This chain uses TRBV7-9 with TRBJ1-2; maybe TRBD1 (5 bases). V was clipped by 4 bases and J by 5 bases, with 11 bases between them. The CDR3 is 13 residues long. Germline CDR1 SEHNR, CDR2 FQNEAQ (reference sequence).

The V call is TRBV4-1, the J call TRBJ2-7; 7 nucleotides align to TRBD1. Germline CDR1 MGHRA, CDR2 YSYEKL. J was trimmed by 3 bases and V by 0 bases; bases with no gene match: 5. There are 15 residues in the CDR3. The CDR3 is CASSQDRGTDYEQYF. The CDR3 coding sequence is TGCGCCAGCAGCCAAGATAGGGGGACAGACTACGAGCAGTACTTC.